Here is one T cell receptor beta chain with its context. Using immunoSEQ multiplex PCR, the repertoire was profiled, and TCRdb retains in-frame clones only, with some absent. The data show 400,000 or so clones, more than 75% seen once. This entry is derived from a study of blood T cell repertoires in COVID-19. This receptor was taken from a man between 40 and 49 years old in a cohort exposed to, infected with or recovered from COVID-19 (not recorded which). Sequencing was performed on PBMCs or T cells enriched from blood (not recorded which).

The CDR3 protein is CASQDSRLNQPQHF. The CDR3, as DNA: TGTGCCAGCCAGGACAGCCGGCTCAATCAGCCCCAGCATTTT. V usage is TRBV18 and J usage is TRBJ1-5; D is possibly TRBD1 (6 bases). Trimming stripped 8 bases from V and 3 bases from J, with 14 bases between. Germline lookup yields CDR1 KGHSH and CDR2 LQKENI. CDR3 length: 14 residues.